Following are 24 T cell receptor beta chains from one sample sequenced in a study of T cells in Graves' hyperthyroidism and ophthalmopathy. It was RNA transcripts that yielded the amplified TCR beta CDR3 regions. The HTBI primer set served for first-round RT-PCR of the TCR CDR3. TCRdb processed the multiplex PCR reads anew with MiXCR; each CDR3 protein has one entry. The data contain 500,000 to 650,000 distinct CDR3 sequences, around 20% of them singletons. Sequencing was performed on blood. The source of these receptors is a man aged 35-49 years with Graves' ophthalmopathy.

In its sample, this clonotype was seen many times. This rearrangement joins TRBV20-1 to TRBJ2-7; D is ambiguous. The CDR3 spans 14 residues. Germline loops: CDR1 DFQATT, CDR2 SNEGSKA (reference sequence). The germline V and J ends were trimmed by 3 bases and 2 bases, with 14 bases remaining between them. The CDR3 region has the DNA TGCAGTGCTAGGGCCCTCCCCCCCGCCTACGAGCAGTACTTC. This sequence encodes CSARALPPAYEQYF.

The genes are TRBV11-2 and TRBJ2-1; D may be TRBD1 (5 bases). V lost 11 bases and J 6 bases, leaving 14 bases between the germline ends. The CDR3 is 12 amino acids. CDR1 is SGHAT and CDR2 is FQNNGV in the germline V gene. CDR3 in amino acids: CAWSRQGNEQFF. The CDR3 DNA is TGTGCCTGGAGTAGGCAGGGCAATGAGCAGTTCTTC.

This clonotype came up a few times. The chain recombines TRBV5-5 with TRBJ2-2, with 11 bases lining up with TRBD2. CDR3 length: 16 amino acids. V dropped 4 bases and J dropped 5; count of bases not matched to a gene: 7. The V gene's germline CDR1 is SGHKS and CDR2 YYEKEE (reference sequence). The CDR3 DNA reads TGTGCCAGCAGCCCGACTAGCGGGAACCCTACCGGGGAGCTGTTTTTT. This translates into CASSPTSGNPTGELFF.

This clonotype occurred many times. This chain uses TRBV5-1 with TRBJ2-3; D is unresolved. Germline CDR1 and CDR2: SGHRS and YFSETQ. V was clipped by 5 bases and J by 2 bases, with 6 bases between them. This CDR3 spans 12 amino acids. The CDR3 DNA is TGCGCCAGCAGGTCTTACACAGATACGCAGTATTTT. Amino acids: CASRSYTDTQYF.

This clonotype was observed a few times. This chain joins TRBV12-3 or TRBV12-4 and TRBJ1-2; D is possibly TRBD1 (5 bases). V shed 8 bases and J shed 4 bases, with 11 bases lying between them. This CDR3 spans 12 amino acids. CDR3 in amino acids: CASFSGLYGYTF. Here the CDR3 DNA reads TGTGCCAGCTTTTCGGGACTCTATGGCTACACCTTC.

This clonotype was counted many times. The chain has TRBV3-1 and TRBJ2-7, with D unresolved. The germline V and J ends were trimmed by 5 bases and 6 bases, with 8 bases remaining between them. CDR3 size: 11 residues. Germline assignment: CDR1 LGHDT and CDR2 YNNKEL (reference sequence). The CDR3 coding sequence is TGTGCCAGCAGCACGACAAGCGAGCAGTACTTC. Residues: CASSTTSEQYF.

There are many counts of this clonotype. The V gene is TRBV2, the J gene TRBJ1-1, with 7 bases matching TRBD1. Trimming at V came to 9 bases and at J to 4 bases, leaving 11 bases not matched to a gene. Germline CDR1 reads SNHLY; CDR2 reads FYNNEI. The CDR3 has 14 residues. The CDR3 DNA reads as TGTGCCAGTCACCCCGGGGGGACAGCCACTGAAGCTTTCTTT. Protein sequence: CASHPGGTATEAFF.

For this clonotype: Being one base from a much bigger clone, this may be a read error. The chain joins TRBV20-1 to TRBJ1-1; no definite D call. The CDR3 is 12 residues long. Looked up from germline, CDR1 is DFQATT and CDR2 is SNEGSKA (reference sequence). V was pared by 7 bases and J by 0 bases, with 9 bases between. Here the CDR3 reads CSVRPVNTEAFF. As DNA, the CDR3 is TGCAGTGTCAGGCCGGTGAACACTGAAGCTTTCTTT.

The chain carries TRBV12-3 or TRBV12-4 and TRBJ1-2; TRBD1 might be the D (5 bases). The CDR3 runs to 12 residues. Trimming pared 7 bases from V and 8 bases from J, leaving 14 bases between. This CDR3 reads CASTTRAGGYTF. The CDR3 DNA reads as TGTGCCAGCACAACGCGGGCAGGGGGCTACACCTTC.

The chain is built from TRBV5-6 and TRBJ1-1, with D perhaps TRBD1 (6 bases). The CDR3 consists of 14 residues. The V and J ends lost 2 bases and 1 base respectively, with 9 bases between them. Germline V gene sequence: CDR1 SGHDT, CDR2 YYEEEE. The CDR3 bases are TGTGCCAGCAGCTTTTGGGGGGCGAACACTGAAGCTTTCTTT. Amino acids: CASSFWGANTEAFF.

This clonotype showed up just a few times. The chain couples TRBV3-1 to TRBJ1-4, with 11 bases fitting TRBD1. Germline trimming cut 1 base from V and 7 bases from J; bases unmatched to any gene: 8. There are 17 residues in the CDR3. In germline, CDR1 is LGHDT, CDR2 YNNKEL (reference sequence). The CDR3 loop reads CASSQGDRGIISEKLFF. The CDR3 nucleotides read TGTGCCAGCAGCCAAGGGGACAGGGGGATAATTAGTGAAAAACTGTTTTTT.

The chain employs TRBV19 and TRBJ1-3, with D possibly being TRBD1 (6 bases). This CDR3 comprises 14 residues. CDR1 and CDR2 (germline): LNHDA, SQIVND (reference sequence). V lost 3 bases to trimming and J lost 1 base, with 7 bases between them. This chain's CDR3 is CASSIGQSGNTIYF. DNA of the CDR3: TGTGCCAGTAGTATCGGACAGTCTGGAAACACCATATATTTT.

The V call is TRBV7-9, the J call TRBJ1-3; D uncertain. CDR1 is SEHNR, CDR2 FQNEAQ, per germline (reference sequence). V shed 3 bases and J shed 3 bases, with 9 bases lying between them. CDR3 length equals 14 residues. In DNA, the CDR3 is TGTGCCAGCAGCTTTTGGACGGGTGGAAACACCATATATTTT. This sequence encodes CASSFWTGGNTIYF.

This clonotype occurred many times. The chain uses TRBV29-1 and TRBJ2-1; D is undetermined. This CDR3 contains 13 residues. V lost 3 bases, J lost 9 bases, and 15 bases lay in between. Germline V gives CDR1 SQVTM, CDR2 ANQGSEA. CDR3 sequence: CSVDGIKVGEQFF. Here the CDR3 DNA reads TGCAGCGTTGATGGGATAAAAGTGGGTGAGCAGTTCTTC.

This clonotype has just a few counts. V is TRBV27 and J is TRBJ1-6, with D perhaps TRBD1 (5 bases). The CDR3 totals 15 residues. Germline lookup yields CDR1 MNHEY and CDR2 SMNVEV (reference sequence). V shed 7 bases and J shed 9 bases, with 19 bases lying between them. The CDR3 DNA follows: TGTGCCAGCACCGCGTTTAAGGGGCATGGTTCACCCCTCCACTTT. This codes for CASTAFKGHGSPLHF.

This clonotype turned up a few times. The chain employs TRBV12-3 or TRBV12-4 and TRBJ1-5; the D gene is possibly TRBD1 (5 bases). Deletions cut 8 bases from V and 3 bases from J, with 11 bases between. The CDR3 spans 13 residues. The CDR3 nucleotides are TGTGCCAGCTGCAGGGAGAACAATCAGCCCCAGCATTTT. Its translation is CASCRENNQPQHF.

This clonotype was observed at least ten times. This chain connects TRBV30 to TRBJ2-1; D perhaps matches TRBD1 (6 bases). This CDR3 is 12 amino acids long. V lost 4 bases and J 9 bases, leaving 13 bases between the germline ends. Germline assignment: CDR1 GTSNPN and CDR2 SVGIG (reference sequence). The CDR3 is CAWTSTGSEQFF. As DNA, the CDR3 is TGTGCCTGGACCTCGACAGGATCTGAGCAGTTCTTC.

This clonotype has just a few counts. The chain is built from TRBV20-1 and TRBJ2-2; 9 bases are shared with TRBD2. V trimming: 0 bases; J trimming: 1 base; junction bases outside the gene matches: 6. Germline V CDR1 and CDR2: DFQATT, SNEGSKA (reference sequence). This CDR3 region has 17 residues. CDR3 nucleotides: TGCAGTGCTAGAGATCTTCTAGCGGGAAAGAACACCGGGGAGCTGTTTTTT. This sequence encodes CSARDLLAGKNTGELFF.

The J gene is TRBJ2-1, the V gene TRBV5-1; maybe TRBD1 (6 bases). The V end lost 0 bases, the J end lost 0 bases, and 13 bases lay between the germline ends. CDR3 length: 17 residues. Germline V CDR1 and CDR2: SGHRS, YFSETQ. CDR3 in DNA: TGCGCCAGCAGCTTGGGACAGGCTATTGGCTCCTACAATGAGCAGTTCTTC. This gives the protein CASSLGQAIGSYNEQFF.

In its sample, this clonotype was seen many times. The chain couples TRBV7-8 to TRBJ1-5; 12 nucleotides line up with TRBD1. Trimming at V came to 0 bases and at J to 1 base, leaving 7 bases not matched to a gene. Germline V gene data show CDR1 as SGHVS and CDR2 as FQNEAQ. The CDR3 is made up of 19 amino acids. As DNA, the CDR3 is TGTGCCAGCAGCTTAGCCGTAGGGACAGGGGGCTTGAGCAATCAGCCCCAGCATTTT. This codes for CASSLAVGTGGLSNQPQHF.

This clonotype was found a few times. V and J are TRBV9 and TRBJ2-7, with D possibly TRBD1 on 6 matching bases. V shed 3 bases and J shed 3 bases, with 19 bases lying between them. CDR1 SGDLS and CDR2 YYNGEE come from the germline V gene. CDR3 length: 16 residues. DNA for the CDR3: TGTGCCAGCAGCGATCCACGTACAGGGACGAGCTACGAGCAGTACTTC. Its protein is CASSDPRTGTSYEQYF.

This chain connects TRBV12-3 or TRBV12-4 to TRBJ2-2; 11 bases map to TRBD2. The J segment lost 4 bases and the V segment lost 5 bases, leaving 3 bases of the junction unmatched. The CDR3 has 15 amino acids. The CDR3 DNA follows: TGTGCCAGCAGTCCTAGCGGGAGGAGCACCGGGGAGCTGTTTTTT. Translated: CASSPSGRSTGELFF.

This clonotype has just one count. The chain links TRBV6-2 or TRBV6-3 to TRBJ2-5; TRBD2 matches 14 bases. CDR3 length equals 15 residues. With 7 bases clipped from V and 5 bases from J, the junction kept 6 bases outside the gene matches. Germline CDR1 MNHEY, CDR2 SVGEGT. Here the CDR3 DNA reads TGTGCCAGCACTCGACTAGCGGGGGGGTGGGAGACCCAGTACTTC. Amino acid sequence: CASTRLAGGWETQYF.

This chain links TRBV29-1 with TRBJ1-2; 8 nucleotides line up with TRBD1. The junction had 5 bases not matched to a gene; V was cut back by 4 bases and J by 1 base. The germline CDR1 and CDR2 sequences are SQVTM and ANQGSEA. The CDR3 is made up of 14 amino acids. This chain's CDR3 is CSVVDRENNYGYTF. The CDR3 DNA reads TGCAGCGTTGTGGACAGGGAAAATAACTATGGCTACACCTTC.